The T cell receptor (beta chain) under discussion was sequenced for a study of T cell responses to AZD1222 COVID-19 vaccine. Study-level results: Donors were mostly white British, more females; clonal diversity possibly underestimated. Repertoire samples came only from after the peak T cell response.

Concerning this clone itself: As yet, its antigen is unknown.

TCRdb's copy holds only in-frame clones and misses some; the assay was immunoSEQ multiplex PCR. The sample has some 150,000 clones; around nine tenths are singletons. The CDR3 has 15 residues. The J segment lost 2 bases and the V segment lost 2 bases, leaving 2 bases of the junction unmatched. Germline CDR1 is PRHDT and CDR2 is FYEKMQ (reference sequence). Sequences were derived from peripheral blood, sampled on day 0 of AZD1222 vaccination. This chain joins TRBV13 and TRBJ2-7; 11 bases align to TRBD2. The TCR was taken from an adult in good health. The chain's CDR3 is CASSLIAGGPYEQYF. The DNA of the CDR3 is TGTGCCAGCAGCTTAATAGCGGGAGGGCCCTACGAGCAGTACTTC.